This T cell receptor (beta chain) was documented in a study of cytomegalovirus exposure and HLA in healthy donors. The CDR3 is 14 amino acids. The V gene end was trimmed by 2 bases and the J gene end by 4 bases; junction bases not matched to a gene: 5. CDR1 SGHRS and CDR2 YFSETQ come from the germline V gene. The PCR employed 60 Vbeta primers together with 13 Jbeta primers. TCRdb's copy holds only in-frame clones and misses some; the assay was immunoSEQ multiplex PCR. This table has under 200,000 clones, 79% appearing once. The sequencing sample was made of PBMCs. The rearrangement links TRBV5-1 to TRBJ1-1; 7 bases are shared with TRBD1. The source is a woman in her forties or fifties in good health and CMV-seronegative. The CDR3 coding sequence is TGCGCCAGCAGCTTACAGGGGCAGAGCACTGAAGCTTTCTTT. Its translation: CASSLQGQSTEAFF.